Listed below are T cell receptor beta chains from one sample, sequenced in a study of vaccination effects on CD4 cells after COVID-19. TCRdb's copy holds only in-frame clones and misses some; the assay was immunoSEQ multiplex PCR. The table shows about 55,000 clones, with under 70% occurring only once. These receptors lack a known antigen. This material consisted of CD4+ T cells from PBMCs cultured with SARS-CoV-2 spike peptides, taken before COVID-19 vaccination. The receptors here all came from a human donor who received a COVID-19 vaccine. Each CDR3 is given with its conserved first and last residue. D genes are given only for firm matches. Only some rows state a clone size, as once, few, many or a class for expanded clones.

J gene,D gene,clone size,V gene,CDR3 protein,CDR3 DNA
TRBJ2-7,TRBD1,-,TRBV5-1,CASSPRQGTSYEQYF,TGCGCCAGCAGCCCCCGACAGGGGACATCCTACGAGCAGTACTTC
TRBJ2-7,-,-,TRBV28,CASVRDSSSYEQYF,TGTGCCAGCGTACGGGACTCAAGCTCCTACGAGCAGTACTTC
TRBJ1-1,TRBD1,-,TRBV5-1,CASSWGQTNMNTEAFF,TGCGCCAGCAGTTGGGGACAGACGAACATGAACACTGAAGCTTTCTTT
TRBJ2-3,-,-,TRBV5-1,CASSPAGGRGTQYF,TGCGCCAGCAGCCCCGCAGGGGGGCGCGGTACGCAGTATTTT
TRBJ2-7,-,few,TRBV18,CASSPAGTTYEQYF,TGTGCCAGCTCACCAGCGGGGACGACCTACGAGCAGTACTTC
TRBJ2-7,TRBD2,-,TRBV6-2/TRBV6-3,CASSNPGLASYEQYF,TGTGCCAGCAGTAACCCGGGACTAGCCTCCTACGAGCAGTACTTC
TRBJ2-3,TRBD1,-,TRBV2,CASSLTGANTDTQYF,TGTGCCAGCAGTCTGACAGGGGCTAACACAGATACGCAGTATTTT
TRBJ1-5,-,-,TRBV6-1,CASSALGHNSNQPQHF,TGTGCCAGCAGTGCACTCGGACACAATAGCAATCAGCCCCAGCATTTT
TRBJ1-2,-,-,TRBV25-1,CASSDFVGPAYGYTF,TGTGCCAGCAGTGACTTTGTCGGGCCAGCCTATGGCTACACCTTC
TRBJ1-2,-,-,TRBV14,CASSQVGGNGYTF,TGTGCCAGCAGCCAAGTAGGGGGTAATGGCTACACCTTC
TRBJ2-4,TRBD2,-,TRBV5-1,CASSPGLAGEPESF,TGCGCCAGCAGCCCGGGACTAGCGGGAGAGCCAGAAAGCTTC
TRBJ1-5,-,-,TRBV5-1,CASSLWGSNQPQHF,TGCGCCAGCAGCTTGTGGGGGAGCAATCAGCCCCAGCATTTT
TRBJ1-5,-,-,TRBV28,CASSYPRSSSLLNQPQHF,TGTGCCAGCAGTTATCCCCGTTCTTCTAGCCTTTTGAATCAGCCCCAGCATTTT
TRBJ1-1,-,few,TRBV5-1,CASSLGGGSGSTEAFF,TGCGCCAGCAGCTTGGGTGGGGGCTCGGGAAGCACTGAAGCTTTCTTT
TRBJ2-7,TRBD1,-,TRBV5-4,CASSLDGQGRYEQYF,TGTGCCAGCAGCTTGGATGGACAGGGGAGATACGAGCAGTACTTC
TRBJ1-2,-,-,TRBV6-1,CASSPRELGAYGYTF,TGTGCCAGCAGTCCCCGGGAACTGGGGGCTTATGGCTACACCTTC
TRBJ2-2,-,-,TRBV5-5,CASSLGQPNTGELFF,TGTGCCAGCAGCTTGGGACAGCCGAACACCGGGGAGCTGTTTTTT
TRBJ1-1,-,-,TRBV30,CAWSVRRGSTEAFF,TGTGCCTGGAGCGTTCGAAGGGGCAGCACTGAAGCTTTCTTT
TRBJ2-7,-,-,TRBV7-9,CASSFVLGTSYEQYF,TGTGCCAGCAGCTTCGTCCTCGGGACTTCCTACGAGCAGTACTTC
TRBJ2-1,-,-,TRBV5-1,CASSLRRDLNNEQFF,TGCGCCAGCAGCTTGCGGCGGGACCTTAACAATGAGCAGTTCTTC
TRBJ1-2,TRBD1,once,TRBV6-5,CASTRDSLYYGYTF,TGTGCCAGCACCCGGGACAGCTTATACTATGGCTACACCTTC
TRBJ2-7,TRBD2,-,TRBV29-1,CSVGGRGSSYEQYF,TGCAGCGTTGGAGGGAGGGGAAGCTCCTACGAGCAGTACTTC
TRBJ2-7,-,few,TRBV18,CASSRLPDEQYF,TGTGCCAGCTCCCGTCTGCCCGACGAGCAGTACTTC
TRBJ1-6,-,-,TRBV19,CSSRGGYNSPLHF,TGTTCTTCTAGAGGGGGTTATAATTCACCCCTCCACTTT
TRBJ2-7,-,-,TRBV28,CASSLSTRGKQYF,TGTGCCAGCAGTTTATCTACGAGGGGTAAACAGTACTTC
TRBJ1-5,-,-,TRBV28,CASRGAEGRGQPQHF,TGTGCCAGCAGGGGAGCGGAGGGGCGAGGTCAGCCCCAGCATTTT
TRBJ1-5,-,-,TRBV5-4,CASSLDSNQPQHF,TGTGCCAGCAGCTTGGATAGCAATCAGCCCCAGCATTTT
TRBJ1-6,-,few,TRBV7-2,CASSATGTRNSPLHF,TGTGCCAGCAGCGCCACCGGGACGAGAAATTCACCCCTCCACTTT
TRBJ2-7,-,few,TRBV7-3,CASSRSRQERTYEQYF,TGTGCCAGCAGCCGCTCTAGACAGGAGAGAACCTACGAGCAGTACTTC
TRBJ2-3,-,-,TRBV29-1,CSTSGAPGGLTDTQYF,TGCAGCACCAGCGGTGCCCCAGGGGGGCTCACAGATACGCAGTATTTT
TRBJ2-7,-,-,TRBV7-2,CASSQGRIASSYEQYF,TGTGCCAGCAGCCAGGGGCGTATTGCCAGTTCCTACGAGCAGTACTTC
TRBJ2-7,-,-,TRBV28,CASSLGMGPTLPYEQYF,TGTGCCAGCAGTTTGGGCATGGGGCCCACGCTCCCTTACGAGCAGTACTTC
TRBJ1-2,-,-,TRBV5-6,CASSLTRAYGYTF,TGTGCCAGCAGCTTGACGAGGGCCTATGGCTACACCTTC
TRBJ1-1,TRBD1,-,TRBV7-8,CASSLPGQGNGIRAEAFF,TGTGCCAGCAGCCTACCGGGACAGGGTAACGGTATTCGTGCTGAAGCTTTCTTT
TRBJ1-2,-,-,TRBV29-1,CSASPSGRNYGYTF,TGCAGCGCGTCGCCTTCAGGGAGGAACTATGGCTACACCTTC
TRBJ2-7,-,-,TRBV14,CASSHHRPYEQYF,TGTGCCAGCAGCCATCACAGGCCCTACGAGCAGTACTTC
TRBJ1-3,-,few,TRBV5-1,CASSWDTSSGNTIYF,TGCGCCAGCAGCTGGGACACCAGCTCTGGAAACACCATATATTTT
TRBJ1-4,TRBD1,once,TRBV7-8,CASSSLNRGTNEKLFF,TGTGCCAGCAGCTCCTTGAACAGGGGCACTAATGAAAAACTGTTTTTT
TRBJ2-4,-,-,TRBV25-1,CASGRGGGADIQYF,TGTGCCAGCGGTCGAGGTGGAGGGGCAGACATTCAGTACTTC
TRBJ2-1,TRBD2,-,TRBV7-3,CASSPGKGGGATEQFF,TGTGCCAGCAGTCCTGGGAAGGGCGGGGGGGCGACTGAGCAGTTCTTC
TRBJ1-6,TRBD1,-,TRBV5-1,CASSKGTVSSYNSPLHF,TGCGCCAGCAGCAAGGGGACAGTGAGCTCCTATAATTCACCCCTCCACTTT
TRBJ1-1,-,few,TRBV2,CASSVFRGSEAFF,TGTGCCAGCAGTGTATTCAGGGGCTCTGAAGCTTTCTTT
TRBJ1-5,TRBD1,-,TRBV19,CASSSRTGGQPQHF,TGTGCCAGTAGTTCGCGGACAGGGGGTCAGCCCCAGCATTTT
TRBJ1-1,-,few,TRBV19,CASTGPALNTEAFF,TGTGCCAGTACGGGGCCGGCCCTGAACACTGAAGCTTTCTTT
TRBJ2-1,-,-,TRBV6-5,CASRADRREFF,TGTGCCAGCAGGGCGGACAGGAGGGAGTTCTTC
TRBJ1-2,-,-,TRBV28,CASSLQGGYGYTF,TGTGCCAGCAGTTTACAGGGTGGCTATGGCTACACCTTC
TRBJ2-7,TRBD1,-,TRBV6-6,CASSYSTGAHEQYF,TGTGCCAGCAGTTACTCCACAGGGGCTCACGAGCAGTACTTC
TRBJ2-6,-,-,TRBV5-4,CASSLSDGTPFSGANVLTF,TGTGCCAGCAGCTTGAGTGACGGGACACCCTTCTCTGGGGCCAACGTCCTGACTTTC
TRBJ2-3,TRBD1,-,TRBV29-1,CSVDLRDRGLDTQYF,TGCAGCGTTGACCTTCGGGACAGGGGTTTGGATACGCAGTATTTT